The clone carrying this T cell receptor (beta chain) has only one observation. Its antigen is still unknown. The CDR3 loop spans 16 amino acids. Trimming took 0 bases from V and 2 from J, leaving 11 bases between them. Germline CDR1 is SGHDN and CDR2 is FVKESK. The data were obtained in a study of PD-1 blockade in classical Hodgkin lymphoma. The time point denotes: cycle 4 day 1 (C4D1), after 6 weeks of nivolumab. No patient escaped relapse after autologous stem cell transplantation, and brentuximab vedotin exposure varied. Study observations and caveats: No one has yet defined what causes the repertoire differences, which may be disease activity or prior therapy. Newly diagnosed patients were reported to exhibit reduced baseline TCR diversity relative to healthy donors. Patients who began taking nivolumab under 1 year after ASCT were left out.

Measured with immunoSEQ multiplex PCR; TCRdb has only the in-frame clones, and not every one. Of tens of thousands of clones in the sample, 75% to 95% were seen once. The sequencing used peripheral blood mononuclear cells (PBMCs), collected before the fourth cycle of nivolumab. This chain connects TRBV14 to TRBJ2-1; D perhaps matches TRBD2 (5 bases). The TCR comes from a human donor with classical Hodgkin lymphoma. CDR3 sequence (DNA): TGTGCCAGCAGCCAAGATCACAGACTACCCTACAATGAGCAGTTCTTC. It codes for CASSQDHRLPYNEQFF.